One and the same sample provided the 19 T cell receptor beta chains below, sequenced in a study of brain T cells in children with intractable seizures. Clones were read by immunoSEQ multiplex PCR, and TCRdb kept only the in-frame ones, dropping some. The repertoire consists of hundreds of thousands of clones, with about 93% occurring once and the leading ten covering roughly 6%. Time point given: blood from clinic visit 5 months post-surgery; TSC patient then seizure free. Source: peripheral blood, taken about 5 months after surgery. The receptor set was obtained from a boy less than two years old with tuberous sclerosis and intractable seizures.

V is TRBV27 and J is TRBJ2-1; D may be TRBD1 (5 bases). V was clipped by 5 bases and J by 3 bases, with 17 bases between them. Per germline, CDR1 MNHEY and CDR2 SMNVEV (reference sequence). The length of the CDR3 is 16 residues. DNA of the CDR3: TGTGCCAGCAGTCGGACACAGGCGAGTAACTACAATGAGCAGTTCTTC. Translated: CASSRTQASNYNEQFF.

The chain carries TRBV13 and TRBJ1-1, with D unclear. The CDR3 contains 15 residues. Trimming left V 0 bases short and J 4 bases short, with 12 bases between. The V gene's germline CDR1 is PRHDT and CDR2 FYEKMQ (reference sequence). CDR3 residues: CASSLGLMAGTEAFF. Here the CDR3 DNA reads TGTGCCAGCAGCTTAGGCCTCATGGCGGGCACTGAAGCTTTCTTT. The complete variable domain, with remaining parts taken from reference TRBV13 and TRBJ1-1, reads AAGVIQSPRHLIKEKRETATLKCYPIPRHDTVYWYQQGPGQDPQFLISFYEKMQSDKGSIPDRFSAQQFSDYHSELNMSSLELGDSALYFCASSLGLMAGTEAFFGQGTRLTVV.

This chain connects TRBV27 to TRBJ1-4, with D possibly matching TRBD1 (5 bases). The germline V gene has CDR1 MNHEY and CDR2 SMNVEV (reference sequence). The CDR3 loop spans 19 amino acids. V was clipped by 6 bases and J by 0 bases, with 23 bases between them. CDR3 coding DNA: TGTGCCAGCAGAGGGCAGTCGCCCGGGACCTTCACAACTAATGAAAAACTGTTTTTT. As protein: CASRGQSPGTFTTNEKLFF.

The J gene is TRBJ1-2, the V gene TRBV9; TRBD1 matches at 7 bases. This CDR3 has 16 residues. Germline values: CDR1 SGDLS, CDR2 YYNGEE. V shed 3 bases, J shed 6 bases, and the junction held 14 bases outside the gene matches. The DNA of the CDR3 is TGTGCCAGCAGCGAGGGCCGGGGCAGGGGGAAAGATGGCTACACCTTC. Translated: CASSEGRGRGKDGYTF.

V usage is TRBV7-8 and J usage is TRBJ1-6, with TRBD1 matching over 7 bases. V lost 0 bases to trimming and J lost 10 bases; unmatched junction nucleotides: 3. CDR3 length: 14 residues. Germline CDR1 and CDR2: SGHVS and FQNEAQ. The CDR3 DNA reads TGTGCCAGCAGCTTAGCACAGGGGAGGTCACCCCTCCACTTT. It translates to CASSLAQGRSPLHF.

The sample holds a few counts of this clone. The J gene is TRBJ1-3, the V gene TRBV5-6; no reliable D call. The V gene's germline CDR1 is SGHDT and CDR2 YYEEEE. V shed 1 base and J shed 3 bases, with 8 bases lying between them. The CDR3 totals 14 residues. The CDR3 coding sequence is TGTGCCAGCAGCTTGACGGGGAGTGGAAACACCATATATTTT. Protein product: CASSLTGSGNTIYF.

The rearrangement joins TRBV5-6 to TRBJ1-2; D gene uncertain. The CDR3 extends over 13 amino acids. The V gene's germline CDR1 is SGHDT and CDR2 YYEEEE. V shed 2 bases and J shed 1 base, with 6 bases lying between them. The CDR3 spells CASSLANNYGYTF. CDR3 DNA sequence: TGTGCCAGCAGCTTAGCCAATAACTATGGCTACACCTTC.

This sequence joins TRBV6-1 and TRBJ1-2; TRBD1 is a possible D gene (5 bases). Germline lookup yields CDR1 MNHNS and CDR2 SASEGT. CDR3 size: 15 residues. V was pared by 3 bases and J by 5 bases, with 16 bases between. CDR3 protein: CASSESGQGAYGYTF. DNA of the CDR3: TGTGCCAGCAGTGAGTCCGGCCAGGGTGCTTATGGCTACACCTTC.

The sample holds one count of this clone. The V call is TRBV7-2, the J call TRBJ2-7; 9 positions agree with TRBD2. This CDR3 has 13 amino acids. With 6 bases clipped from V and 5 bases from J, the junction kept 5 bases outside the gene matches. The germline gives CDR1 SGHTA, CDR2 FQGNSA. This CDR3 is CASRPSGGNEQYF. CDR3 nucleotide sequence: TGTGCCAGCAGACCAAGCGGGGGGAACGAGCAGTACTTC.

This clone was detected once. This chain connects TRBV28 to TRBJ2-1, with 8 nucleotides matching TRBD2. From germline, CDR1 is MDHEN and CDR2 SYDVKM. The length of the CDR3 is 15 residues. Losses at the gene ends were 3 bases for V and 10 bases for J; bases not matched to a gene: 11. The CDR3 sequence: CASSFSREGPGEQFF. DNA for the CDR3: TGTGCCAGCAGTTTCTCACGGGAGGGCCCGGGCGAGCAGTTCTTC. The full variable domain, completed using reference TRBV28 and TRBJ2-1, is DVKVTQSSRYLVKRTGEKVFLECVQDMDHENMFWYRQDPGLGLRLIYFSYDVKMKEKGDIPEGYSVSREKKERFSLILESASTNQTSMYLCASSFSREGPGEQFFGPGTRLTVL.

This sequence joins TRBV7-9 and TRBJ1-3; the D is unclear. Germline V CDR1 and CDR2: SEHNR, FQNEAQ (reference sequence). This CDR3 spans 16 amino acids. V lost 6 bases and J 9 bases, leaving 24 bases between the germline ends. The CDR3 nucleotides read TGTGCCAGCAGTCACCACGAACTTAGGACCGAAAGCACCATATATTTT. It codes for CASSHHELRTESTIYF.

As DNA, the CDR3 is TGTGCCAGCAGTCCCCGGACAGGGGTTATCTATGGCTACACCTTC. Translated: CASSPRTGVIYGYTF. The J gene is TRBJ1-2, the V gene TRBV5-5, with 9 bases lining up with TRBD1. Losses at the gene ends were 5 bases for V and 4 bases for J; bases not matched to a gene: 9. This CDR3 has 15 residues. Germline V gene lookup returns CDR1 SGHKS and CDR2 YYEKEE (reference sequence). The full variable domain, completed using reference TRBV5-5 and TRBJ1-2, is DAGVTQSPTHLIKTRGQQVTLRCSPISGHKSVSWYQQVLGQGPQFIFQYYEKEERGRGNFPDRFSARQFPNYSSELNVNALLLGDSALYLCASSPRTGVIYGYTFGSGTRLTVV.

The rearrangement joins TRBV7-8 to TRBJ2-3, with TRBD2 matching 13 bases. The CDR3 length is 18 residues. Per the germline V gene, CDR1 is SGHVS and CDR2 is FQNEAQ. The ends lost 5 bases at V and 2 bases at J; junction bases unmatched: 10. CDR3 protein: CASSPDGTSGKFTDTQYF. The CDR3, as DNA: TGTGCCAGCAGCCCGGACGGGACTAGCGGGAAGTTCACAGATACGCAGTATTTT.

The chain is built from TRBV7-9 and TRBJ2-2; TRBD1 might be the D (6 bases). In germline, CDR1 is SEHNR, CDR2 FQNEAQ (reference sequence). This CDR3 contains 14 residues. Trimming removed 3 bases at V and 7 bases at J, with 12 bases between. As DNA, the CDR3 is TGTGCCAGCAGCTTCCACAGGGTCCACGGGGAGCTGTTTTTT. Translated, it gives CASSFHRVHGELFF.

This chain uses TRBV28 with TRBJ1-3; 7 nucleotides agree with TRBD1. The CDR3 covers 16 residues. The V gene end was trimmed by 4 bases and the J gene end by 0 bases; junction bases not matched to a gene: 6. The germline V gene encodes CDR1 MDHEN and CDR2 SYDVKM. CDR3 protein: CASSSSRGFSGNTIYF. The CDR3 region has the DNA TGTGCCAGCAGTTCCTCCAGGGGGTTCTCTGGAAACACCATATATTTT.

The rearrangement links TRBV11-3 to TRBJ1-2; D remains ambiguous. The CDR3 totals 12 residues. V was trimmed by 1 base and J by 5 bases, leaving 5 bases between them. Germline V gene sequence: CDR1 SGHNT, CDR2 YENEEA. CDR3 sequence (DNA): TGTGCCAGCAGCTTAGCCAGGTATGGCTACACCTTC. The encoded protein is CASSLARYGYTF.

J is TRBJ2-5 and V is TRBV7-9, with D perhaps TRBD1 (5 bases). The CDR3 runs 17 residues. The V gene lost 3 bases and the J gene lost 2 bases, with 19 bases spanning the gap. Per germline, CDR1 SEHNR and CDR2 FQNEAQ (reference sequence). CDR3 residues: CASSFFGAAPRQETQYF. CDR3 in DNA: TGTGCCAGCAGCTTTTTTGGGGCGGCGCCGAGACAAGAGACCCAGTACTTC.

The V call is TRBV12-5, the J call TRBJ2-7; no clear D. The length of the CDR3 is 16 residues. V was shortened by 1 base and J by 0 bases, with 13 bases between the two germline ends. CDR1 LGHNT and CDR2 FRNRAP come from the germline V gene. Written as DNA, the CDR3 is TGTGCTAGTGGTTTGGCCCAGACTGGAAGCTCCTACGAGCAGTACTTC. It specifies CASGLAQTGSSYEQYF.

The V gene is TRBV4-1, the J gene TRBJ1-1; D may be TRBD1 (6 bases). CDR1 is MGHRA, CDR2 YSYEKL, per germline. V lost 0 bases, J lost 2 bases, and 25 bases lay in between. The CDR3 has 20 residues. The CDR3 protein is CASSQDLHTIPFGGNTEAFF. CDR3 nucleotide sequence: TGCGCCAGCAGCCAAGATCTCCATACGATTCCCTTCGGGGGCAACACTGAAGCTTTCTTT.